The present entry profiles one TCR beta chain with its context. It lacks a known antigen. Per-nucleotide qualities are absent, and no much larger clonotype sits a single base away. This entry is derived from a study of blood T cells in healthy people across ages (dated by TCRdb to the mid-2010s). Context from the whole study: In model experiments, roughly one uniquely barcoded TCR beta cDNA molecule per two T cells was captured by template switching. Using deep sequencing normalized with unique cDNA molecular identifiers, the study measured how TCR beta repertoire diversity changes with age. The donors were divided into four age groups: young (average approximately 17 years), middle-aged (over 35), aged (about 60) and long-lived (82). Donors of different ages were randomly distributed across sequencing lanes to avoid experimental bias. For two donors (one aged 18 to 29 and one aged 80 or older), the study analyzed two additional independent replicas of 1 million unique cDNA reads from the same blood draw.

V has 1 base trimmed and J has 5 bases trimmed; junction bases matching no gene number 8. Spanning cysteine to phenylalanine, the CDR3 consists of 16 amino acids. Solely the CDR3 DNA is kept, with 48 bases framed from the first base. According to the germline V gene, CDR1 reads LGHNA and CDR2 reads YNFKEQ. Overall study outcomes, separate from this receptor: Since profiling was done on bulk unsorted PBMCs, naive and antigen-experienced compartments could not be conclusively compared. Compared with the aged group, the long-lived group had more naive CD4+ T cells, fewer expanded clones and increased TCR diversity, suggesting age selection. As age increased, observed TCR beta diversity per million T cells dropped in a roughly linear way, and a significant reduction was already evident by age 40. Because donor CMV infection status was unknown, age-related changes in expanded clonotypes were potentially confounded. Estimates of total diversity based on one million sequenced T cells were regarded as lower bounds and as underestimates. There was a strong correlation between observed TCR beta diversity and the percentage of naive T cells measured by flow cytometry.

The library came from 5' RACE. This sample was sequenced with an Illumina HiSeq 2500. A second PCR of about 7 to 12 cycles was performed with a sample-barcoded 5' primer and a J-beta primer mix. Each TCR beta cDNA molecule received a unique molecular identifier from a template-switch 5' adaptor carrying 12 random nucleotides. Each sample yielded at least 3 million CDR3-containing paired-end reads. First-strand cDNA synthesis was performed from all RNA using the Mint cDNA synthesis kit, with priming by a TRBC-specific oligonucleotide. After uracil-DNA glycosylase treatment, a first 18-cycle PCR used universal primers M1SS and BC2_uni_R on all cDNA. The study's processing was this. Each sample was normalized by randomly selecting 1 million high-quality reads, each carrying a distinct molecular identifier. Reads with shared molecular identifiers were discarded instead of being binned into consensus sequences. CDR3 identification, clonotype clustering and error correction used MiTCR with a Q25 quality threshold and the strictest error-elimination algorithm. A nonparametric unseen species model with Euler transformation was used to estimate lower-bound total TCR beta diversity. Starting from the raw public reads, TCRdb applied fastp trimming at Q25, assembled clones with MiXCR and retained in-frame beta chains. Identical CDR3 protein sequences are pooled into one entry, listed with their most common genes and DNA. The V and J calls and clone size come from TCRdb's table, not from the authors' own analysis. The sample contains about 1.6 million distinct CDR3 sequences, about 31% of them found a single time. In total, the top ten clones hold about 11% of the sample.

Donors were a few dozen systemically healthy Caucasian individuals from Russia aged about 6 to 100 years. Each donor gave 9.5 to 10 milliliters of peripheral blood, drawn into EDTA-treated Vacutainer tubes. PBMCs were isolated by Ficoll-Paque density-gradient centrifugation, with at least 6 million obtained per sample. Total RNA was extracted from PBMCs with Trizol reagent, with at least 5 micrograms obtained per sample. For every donor, an aliquot of PBMCs went through flow cytometry to measure the percentages of naive CD45RAhigh/CD27high T cells. The sequenced sample consisted of blood. Recombination joined TRBV4-2 with TRBJ2-1; a stretch of 7 junction bases matches TRBD2. The receptor was isolated from a woman under 40 in good health. The DNA sequence is given as TGTGCCAGCAGCCAAGTAGGCGGGAGTATTGACAATGAGCAGTTCTTC. Translated, it gives CASSQVGGSIDNEQFF.